This entry concerns a single T cell receptor beta chain. Its specificity is not known. This entry belongs to a study of shared clonotypes between healthy human individuals. Across the whole study: The study used three CD4 naive, three CD4 memory, two CD8 naive and one CD8 memory plate per donor. Study observations and caveats: Memory subsets generally showed smaller estimated richness than naive subsets did.

This table comes from immunoSEQ multiplex PCR, and its TCRdb copy is limited to in-frame clones, with some not included. The table records millions of clones, over 85% of them present only once. Germline CDR1 SQVTM, CDR2 ANQGSEA. The CDR3 is made up of 11 amino acids. The V gene lost 2 bases and the J gene lost 5 bases, with 6 bases spanning the gap. The origin of this receptor is a man aged 18 to 30 in good health. Sequenced sample: naive CD4+ T cells sorted from blood. This sample's subset: CD45RA+ positively selected. The chain combines TRBV29-1 with TRBJ1-2, with no clear D. DNA of the CDR3: TGCAGCGTTGAATATCCGTATGGCTACACCTTC. It codes for CSVEYPYGYTF.